The present TCR beta chain was sequenced within a study of cytomegalovirus exposure and HLA in healthy donors. Worth noting for this clone: Its specificity is unknown.

Findings and caveats of the study: Indistinguishability led to the exclusion of some V segments, TRBV6-2 and TRBV6-3 included.

PCR employed 60 Vbeta and 13 Jbeta primers. This table comes from immunoSEQ multiplex PCR, and its TCRdb copy is limited to in-frame clones, with some not included. The sample has 63,000 or so clones; 60% to 80% are singletons. Trimming cost V 8 bases and J 4 bases; bases outside gene matches: 6. The CDR3 extends over 13 amino acids. Germline V gives CDR1 SNHLY, CDR2 FYNNEI. Specimen: PBMCs. The sequence was collected from a woman in her 30s in good health and CMV-seropositive. The rearrangement uses TRBV2 and TRBJ2-7, with 9 nucleotides matching TRBD1. The CDR3 loop is CASVSGTGYEQYF. CDR3 DNA: TGTGCCAGCGTATCCGGGACAGGGTACGAGCAGTACTTC.